These 21 T cell receptor beta chains share one sample of origin, sequenced in a study of T-cell reconstitution after alpha-beta-depleted transplantation in children. Library preparation (for TCRbeta) was performed with unique molecular identifiers. TCRdb re-called the PCR reads through MiXCR, storing one row per CDR3 protein. The sample records about 600,000 distinct CDR3 sequences, roughly 13% being singletons. Material: PBMCs, mostly from graft donor cells, obtained 360 days after TCRalphabeta/CD19-depleted stem cell transplant. The source is a male patient aged 10 to 17 who had a stem cell transplant for acute myeloid leukemia, so the T cells may come from the graft donor.

The chain employs TRBV2 and TRBJ2-2, with TRBD2 matching over 15 bases. This CDR3 spans 17 amino acids. Germline V lookup: CDR1 SNHLY, CDR2 FYNNEI. V gave up 5 bases and J gave up 5 bases; unmatched junction bases: 6. This CDR3 reads CASSPQGLAGGTGELFF. The CDR3 nucleotides are TGTGCCAGCAGTCCTCAGGGACTAGCGGGAGGAACCGGGGAGCTGTTTTTT.

The V call is TRBV7-9, the J call TRBJ2-2, with TRBD1 matching 10 bases. Per the germline V gene, CDR1 is SEHNR and CDR2 is FQNEAQ (reference sequence). The CDR3 has 17 residues. V trimming: 5 bases; J trimming: 8 bases; junction bases outside the gene matches: 14. The CDR3 DNA is TGTGCCAGCAGCCTCAGAGGGGACAGGGGTCCTCAAGGGGAGCTGTTTTTT. This translates into CASSLRGDRGPQGELFF.

This clonotype was seen ten or more times. The chain has TRBV7-9 and TRBJ2-5; perhaps D is TRBD1 or TRBD2 (5 bases each). Per germline, CDR1 SEHNR and CDR2 FQNEAQ (reference sequence). V lost 3 bases, J lost 2 bases, and 19 bases lay in between. CDR3 length equals 17 residues. DNA for the CDR3: TGTGCCAGCAGCTTCCCTTTTCGTCGGGACGGACAAGAGACCCAGTACTTC. Amino acid sequence: CASSFPFRRDGQETQYF.

In this sample, this clonotype turned up many times. This rearrangement joins TRBV29-1 to TRBJ2-1; TRBD2 agrees at 11 bases. V lost 2 bases, J lost 1 base, and 10 bases stayed unmatched. Germline CDR1 reads SQVTM; CDR2 reads ANQGSEA. The CDR3 is 18 residues long. This chain's CDR3 is CSVEPQGTSGLSYNEQFF. CDR3 bases: TGCAGCGTTGAACCCCAGGGGACTAGCGGACTTTCCTACAATGAGCAGTTCTTC.

This chain joins TRBV29-1 and TRBJ2-2; TRBD1 agrees at 12 bases. The CDR3 runs to 15 residues. Germline V lookup: CDR1 SQVTM, CDR2 ANQGSEA. The ends lost 7 bases at V and 3 bases at J; junction bases unmatched: 6. CDR3 DNA sequence: TGCAGCGCATGGGACAGGGGGCAATACACCGGGGAGCTGTTTTTT. Amino acid sequence: CSAWDRGQYTGELFF.

J is TRBJ2-5 and V is TRBV20-1; D may correspond to TRBD1 or TRBD2 (5 bases each). CDR1 DFQATT and CDR2 SNEGSKA come from the germline V gene (reference sequence). CDR3 size: 15 residues. V was pared by 2 bases and J by 1 base, with 14 bases between. The CDR3 region is CSARMAGTAQETQYF. The CDR3 nucleotides are TGCAGTGCTAGAATGGCTGGGACGGCCCAAGAGACCCAGTACTTC.

V usage is TRBV14 and J usage is TRBJ1-5, with D tentatively TRBD1 (6 bases). The CDR3 is made up of 15 amino acids. Germline CDR1 SGHDN, CDR2 FVKESK. The ends were cut back, 4 bases at V and 5 bases at J, with 15 bases in the middle. CDR3 nucleotide sequence: TGTGCCAGCAGCCGGGGAGGGGGGACTGATCAGCCCCAGCATTTT. Translated, it gives CASSRGGGTDQPQHF.

To note about this clonotype: The junction and the germline gene differ at one end; a read error may be behind it. J is TRBJ2-7 and V is TRBV30; D may be TRBD1 (6 bases). CDR1 is GTSNPN and CDR2 is SVGIG in the germline V gene (reference sequence). The CDR3 contains 12 residues. This CDR3 is CAWSVGGPTRDF. As DNA, the CDR3 is TGTGCCTGGAGTGTAGGGGGACCGACCAGAGACTTC.

The chain links TRBV7-9 to TRBJ2-5; D ambiguous. Germline V gives CDR1 SEHNR, CDR2 FQNEAQ (reference sequence). The CDR3 covers 13 residues. V dropped 7 bases and J dropped 1 base, with 10 bases sitting between them. The CDR3 sequence: CASTNWAQETQYF. The CDR3, as DNA: TGTGCCAGCACCAACTGGGCCCAAGAGACCCAGTACTTC.

In this sample, this clonotype turned up a few times. The gene calls are TRBV27 and TRBJ2-7; 12 nucleotides align to TRBD1. The V gene end was trimmed by 6 bases and the J gene end by 5 bases; junction bases not matched to a gene: 5. The CDR3 is 14 residues long. The germline V gene encodes CDR1 MNHEY and CDR2 SMNVEV (reference sequence). The CDR3 here is CASRWGQGANEQYF. The CDR3 DNA sequence: TGTGCCAGCAGATGGGGACAGGGGGCTAACGAGCAGTACTTC.

This clonotype was recorded many times. The chain is built from TRBV6-5 and TRBJ2-1, with D possibly matching TRBD2 (6 bases). V dropped 2 bases and J dropped 5 bases, with 13 bases sitting between them. The V gene's germline CDR1 is MNHEY and CDR2 SVGAGI. The CDR3 has 15 amino acids. The CDR3 DNA is TGTGCCAGCAGTTACGCTTCTAGCGCTGACAATGAGCAGTTCTTC. Amino acids: CASSYASSADNEQFF.

V is TRBV20-1 and J is TRBJ2-5; no clear D. Germline assignment: CDR1 DFQATT and CDR2 SNEGSKA (reference sequence). The CDR3 covers 13 residues. Trimming shortened V by 4 bases and J by 2 bases, and 11 bases separated the two germline ends. In DNA form, the CDR3 reads TGCAGTGCTATAAGAAATCATCAAGAGACCCAGTACTTC. Its protein product is CSAIRNHQETQYF.

The rearrangement joins TRBV7-6 to TRBJ2-1, with 7 bases matching TRBD2. This CDR3 has 17 amino acids. J lost 0 bases, V lost 3 bases, and 8 bases had no gene match. Germline lookup yields CDR1 SGHVS and CDR2 FNYEAQ. The CDR3 DNA reads TGTGCCAGCAGCTTTCTTCAGCGGACTAGCTCCTACAATGAGCAGTTCTTC. It codes for CASSFLQRTSSYNEQFF.

This clonotype came up many times. The gene calls are TRBV12-3 or TRBV12-4 and TRBJ2-3; 7 positions agree with TRBD2. The CDR3 has 13 residues. V lost 6 bases to trimming and J lost 4 bases; unmatched junction nucleotides: 4. For the CDR3, the DNA is TGTGCCAGCAGGGGGGGGTGGGCAGATACGCAGTATTTT. Its protein is CASRGGWADTQYF.

The table lists this clonotype with a few counts. CDR3 sequence reads: CASSPEGGMNTEAFF. CDR3 coding DNA: TGCGCCAGCAGCCCGGAGGGGGGTATGAACACTGAAGCTTTCTTT. The V gene is TRBV5-1, the J gene TRBJ1-1; maybe TRBD1 (6 bases). CDR3 length: 15 amino acids. Per the germline V gene, CDR1 is SGHRS and CDR2 is YFSETQ. The ends were cut back, 4 bases at V and 0 bases at J, with 13 bases in the middle.

This clonotype came up many times. This chain uses TRBV7-8 with TRBJ2-1, with TRBD2 matching over 11 bases. Germline trimming cut 5 bases from V and 1 base from J; bases unmatched to any gene: 10. This CDR3 is built from 18 residues. Germline CDR1 reads SGHVS; CDR2 reads FQNEAQ. CDR3 region: CASSGLAGGLLSYNEQFF. The CDR3 DNA is TGTGCCAGCAGCGGGCTAGCGGGAGGCTTACTTTCCTACAATGAGCAGTTCTTC.

The J gene is TRBJ2-7, the V gene TRBV5-1, with D possibly matching TRBD2 (5 bases). The germline V gene encodes CDR1 SGHRS and CDR2 YFSETQ. V was cut by 6 bases and J by 0 bases, with 16 bases left in between. This CDR3 has 15 residues. The CDR3 region is CASTEGWAVSYEQYF. CDR3 coding DNA: TGCGCCAGCACCGAGGGTTGGGCAGTCTCCTACGAGCAGTACTTC. The whole variable domain, remainder taken from reference TRBV5-1 and TRBJ2-7, is KAGVTQTPRYLIKTRGQQVTLSCSPISGHRSVSWYQQTPGQGLQFLFEYFSETQRNKGNFPGRFSGRQFSNSRSEMNVSTLELGDSALYLCASTEGWAVSYEQYFGPGTRLTVT.

The rearrangement links TRBV29-1 to TRBJ2-7, with 11 bases identical to TRBD2. CDR1 is SQVTM and CDR2 is ANQGSEA in the germline V gene. Losses at the gene ends were 3 bases for V and 4 bases for J; bases not matched to a gene: 2. The CDR3 runs to 13 residues. This CDR3 reads CSVDSGRDYEQYF. In nucleotides, the CDR3 is TGCAGCGTTGATAGCGGGAGGGATTACGAGCAGTACTTC.

This clonotype turned up a few times. The chain has TRBV20-1 and TRBJ2-5; no definite D call. Germline CDR1 DFQATT, CDR2 SNEGSKA (reference sequence). The germline V and J ends were trimmed by 0 bases and 1 base, with 12 bases remaining between them. CDR3 size: 15 residues. The CDR3, as DNA: TGCAGTGCTAGAGATTCTTGGCAGACCCAAGAGACCCAGTACTTC. Protein product: CSARDSWQTQETQYF.

V and J are TRBV5-1 and TRBJ2-1; D is unresolved. This CDR3 has 13 residues. The V end was cut by 0 bases, the J end by 5 bases, with 6 bases between. Germline CDR1 SGHRS, CDR2 YFSETQ. CDR3 sequence (DNA): TGCGCCAGCAGCTTGGTCCGGGACAATGAGCAGTTCTTC. Protein: CASSLVRDNEQFF.

This clonotype was counted at least ten times. J is TRBJ2-7 and V is TRBV5-1; 9 nucleotides agree with TRBD2. J lost 0 bases, V lost 3 bases, and 7 bases had no gene match. From germline, CDR1 is SGHRS and CDR2 YFSETQ. The CDR3 covers 16 residues. In nucleotides, the CDR3 is TGCGCCAGCAGCTCTTCCGCGGGAGGGGTCTCCTACGAGCAGTACTTC. Residues: CASSSSAGGVSYEQYF. Drawing the rest from reference TRBV5-1 and TRBJ2-7, the complete variable domain is KAGVTQTPRYLIKTRGQQVTLSCSPISGHRSVSWYQQTPGQGLQFLFEYFSETQRNKGNFPGRFSGRQFSNSRSEMNVSTLELGDSALYLCASSSSAGGVSYEQYFGPGTRLTVT.